This paragraph reports one T cell receptor beta chain. The record originates from a study of T-cell memory formation after mild COVID-19. The CDR3 loop spans 17 amino acids. V shed 3 bases and J shed 4 bases, with 22 bases lying between them. Germline-derived CDR1 and CDR2 are SGHKS and YYEKEE (reference sequence). From the 5' RACE reads, TCRdb called clonotypes with MiXCR, one entry per CDR3 protein. The sample lists about 270,000 distinct CDR3 sequences, roughly 16% occurring once. The source is a man between 18 and 29 years old who had mild COVID-19 (a few samples of this study predate the infection). Cell type and time point are not known. The sequenced sample consisted of PBMCs or a T cell subset sorted from them (not recorded which). The chain employs TRBV5-5 and TRBJ1-2; D possibly corresponds to TRBD1 (5 bases). The CDR3 DNA follows: TGTGCCAGCAGCTCGAGTCTAAGGCCTACTAGGGGCTATGGCTACACCTTC. Amino acid sequence: CASSSSLRPTRGYGYTF.